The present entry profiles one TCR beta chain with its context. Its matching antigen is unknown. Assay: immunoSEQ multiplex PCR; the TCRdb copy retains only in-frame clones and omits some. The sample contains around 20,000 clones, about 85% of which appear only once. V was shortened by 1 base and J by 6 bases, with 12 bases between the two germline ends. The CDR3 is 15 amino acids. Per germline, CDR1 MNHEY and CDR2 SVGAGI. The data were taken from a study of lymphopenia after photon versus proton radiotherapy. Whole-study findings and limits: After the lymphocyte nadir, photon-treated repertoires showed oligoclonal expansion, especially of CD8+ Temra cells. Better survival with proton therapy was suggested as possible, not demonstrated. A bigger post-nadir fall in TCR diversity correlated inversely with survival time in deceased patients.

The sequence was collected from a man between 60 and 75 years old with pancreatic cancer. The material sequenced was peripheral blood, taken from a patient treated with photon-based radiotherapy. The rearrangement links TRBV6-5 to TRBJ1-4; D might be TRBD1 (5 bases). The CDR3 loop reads CASSYLGTAYEKLFF. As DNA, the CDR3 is TGTGCCAGCAGTTACTTGGGGACGGCCTATGAAAAACTGTTTTTT.